The present TCR beta chain was sequenced within a study of shared clonotypes between healthy human individuals. Study-level results: Relative to clonotypes present in all four donors, those not shared had lower generation probabilities. The low donor count limited represented genetic and exposure-history diversity. Collection of samples was limited to blood; tissue repertoires likely differ.

The length of the CDR3 is 16 residues. CDR1 and CDR2 (germline): MNHEY, SVGAGI. Trimming cost V 4 bases and J 5 bases; bases outside gene matches: 8. The donors were adults (healthy and HIV-negative) with no recent acute infections or vaccinations. Generated by immunoSEQ multiplex PCR, the TCRdb table keeps only in-frame clones and is missing some. The data hold more than 2,000,000 clones, with roughly 93% observed a single time. To note about this clone: The antigen is undetermined.

The material sequenced was naive CD4+ T cells from PBMCs. The subset denotes: CD45RA+ positively selected. The V and J genes are TRBV6-5 and TRBJ2-7, with TRBD2 matching 13 bases. This TCR was sampled from a man in his late teens or twenties in good health. Some clones in this sample may be carry-over from other donors' samples. The CDR3 sequence: CASSFRTSGSINEQYF. For the CDR3, the DNA is TGTGCCAGCAGTTTCCGGACTAGCGGGAGTATTAACGAGCAGTACTTC.